The 6 T cell receptor beta chains below were found in one sample sequenced in a study of blood T cell repertoires in COVID-19 (dated by TCRdb to the early 2020s). Receptor amplification or capture employed the immunoSEQ multiplex PCR assay. TCRdb limited this immuneACCESS table to in-frame rearrangements with V and J called. A share of clones is missing; checked studies link under half to unresolved V genes, and the rest is unexplained. This sample comprises 150,000 to 200,000 clones, over 75% of them detected only once. Approximately 10% of the sample rests with the top ten. Sequenced material: peripheral blood. These receptors were taken from a human donor in a cohort sampled during active COVID-19.

This clone was seen a few times. This chain links TRBV9 with TRBJ2-1; weak D call: TRBD1 (5 bases). The CDR3 loop spans 17 amino acids. Germline V gene lookup returns CDR1 SGDLS and CDR2 YYNGEE. Between the trimmed V and J ends, which lost 0 bases and 0 bases, there was a span of 13 bases. The CDR3 coding sequence is TGTGCCAGCAGCGTAGAGGTGAGACAGACCTCCTACAATGAGCAGTTCTTC. It yields the protein CASSVEVRQTSYNEQFF.

The chain links TRBV7-9 to TRBJ1-5; 8 bases fit TRBD1. The germline V gene encodes CDR1 SEHNR and CDR2 FQNEAQ (reference sequence). V was pared by 4 bases and J by 7 bases, with 9 bases of the junction left unmatched. The CDR3 spans 15 residues. The CDR3 DNA sequence: TGTGCCAGCAGCTCATCCAGGGGGCGAGGGCAGCCCCAGCATTTT. Translated, it gives CASSSSRGRGQPQHF.

V usage is TRBV5-5 and J usage is TRBJ2-2, with TRBD1 identical over 9 bases. CDR3 length: 16 amino acids. J gave up 4 bases and V 3 bases, and 7 bases lay outside the gene matches. In germline, CDR1 is SGHKS, CDR2 YYEKEE (reference sequence). The CDR3 DNA is TGTGCCAGCAGCTCGACAGGGGGTGCCGGCACCGGGGAGCTGTTTTTT. Its protein product is CASSSTGGAGTGELFF. Looking up the rest from reference TRBV5-5 and TRBJ2-2 gives the full variable domain: DAGVTQSPTHLIKTRGQQVTLRCSPISGHKSVSWYQQVLGQGPQFIFQYYEKEERGRGNFPDRFSARQFPNYSSELNVNALLLGDSALYLCASSSTGGAGTGELFFGEGSRLTVL.

This clone has a handful of counts. This chain connects TRBV5-1 to TRBJ2-1; TRBD2 might be the D (6 bases). This CDR3 is built from 15 residues. Germline values: CDR1 SGHRS, CDR2 YFSETQ. V was clipped by 3 bases and J by 4 bases, with 14 bases between them. The CDR3 bases are TGCGCCAGCAGCTCGGAGGGCAGGGAATACAATGAGCAGTTCTTC. As protein: CASSSEGREYNEQFF.

The rearrangement uses TRBV30 and TRBJ2-7; D might be TRBD2 (7 bases). Trimming left V 2 bases short and J 6 bases short, with 11 bases between. The CDR3 consists of 12 residues. The germline V gene encodes CDR1 GTSNPN and CDR2 SVGIG (reference sequence). The CDR3 region has the DNA TGTGCCTGGAGTACGGGGGGCCGCGAGCAGTACTTC. It encodes CAWSTGGREQYF.

The chain combines TRBV5-1 with TRBJ2-7; tentatively, D is TRBD2 (6 bases). Between the trimmed V and J ends, which lost 2 bases and 4 bases, there was a span of 10 bases. CDR3 length equals 13 residues. Germline values: CDR1 SGHRS, CDR2 YFSETQ. DNA for the CDR3: TGCGCCAGCAGCTTCGGGAGCCCTTACGAGCAGTACTTC. It yields the protein CASSFGSPYEQYF.